The entry below gives a single TCR beta chain sequence along with its context. This specimen comes from a study of blood T cell repertoires in COVID-19. The overall study: Sites in the United States, Italy and Spain provided acute and convalescent COVID-19 samples. In each case, the material was cDNA or gDNA derived from T cells, B-cell-depleted T cells, or PBMCs.

In the study's own analysis: Reference gene primer amplification in the assay estimated nucleated cell counts. Sequencing used immunoSEQ multiplex PCR; TCRdb keeps in-frame clones, though not all of them. V, J and clone size are those of that table, while D and trimming were read from the DNA. The sample consists of 200,000 to 250,000 clones, 88% of them appearing once. Germline V lookup: CDR1 LGHDT, CDR2 YNNKEL (reference sequence). The length of the CDR3 is 16 residues. V lost 0 bases to trimming and J lost 3 bases, with 14 bases between them. Sample: peripheral blood. The chain carries TRBV3-1 (or the pseudogene TRBV3-2) and TRBJ2-5; D perhaps matches TRBD2 (6 bases). The TCR sequence derives from a woman aged 55-70 years with acute or convalescent COVID-19. Here the CDR3 reads CASSQEEWRREETQYF. The DNA for the CDR3 is TGTGCCAGCAGCCAAGAAGAGTGGCGGAGGGAAGAGACCCAGTACTTC.